The T cell receptor (beta chain) described here comes from a study of control samples from healthy donors and cancer patients. The CDR3 runs 18 residues. Germline V gene sequence: CDR1 SGHVS, CDR2 FNYEAQ. V lost 4 bases to trimming and J lost 2 bases; unmatched junction nucleotides: 17. Method: immunoSEQ multiplex PCR; TCRdb's copy keeps in-frame clones and lacks some. The sample records roughly 10,000 clones, approximately 91% being singletons. The chain couples TRBV7-6 to TRBJ2-7, with TRBD2 matching over 7 bases. This clonotype was sampled from a man aged 55 to 70 with colorectal cancer. The sample comprised PBMCs. The DNA of the CDR3 is TGTGCCAGCAGCTCCGGGGCTCTAGCGGACTTGAAACCCTACGAGCAGTACTTC. Protein product: CASSSGALADLKPYEQYF.